This T cell receptor (beta chain) was obtained from a study of blood T cells in healthy people across ages. Trimming took 5 bases from V and 12 from J; bases not matched to a gene: 18. The CDR3 is 16 amino acids. CDR1 and CDR2 from the germline V gene are SGHTA and FQGNSA. The use of a sample-barcoded 5' primer and a J-beta primer mix characterized a second PCR of about 7 to 12 cycles. TCRdb fed the 5' RACE reads into MiXCR, producing one record per CDR3 protein. The repertoire holds about 800,000 distinct CDR3 sequences, with 25% as singletons. Study-level findings and limits: No conclusive comparison of naive versus antigen-experienced cells was possible with unsorted PBMCs.

This clonotype was seen only a few times. The antigen remains unidentified. The same data also went into a second study, on T cells of mothers and their children.

The gene calls are TRBV7-2 and TRBJ2-7; 11 bases line up with TRBD2. Sequenced: blood. The receptor was derived from a boy between 10 and 17 years old in good health. CDR3 sequence reads: CASSPPWASGRSGGYF. The DNA for the CDR3 is TGTGCCAGCAGCCCCCCTTGGGCTAGCGGGAGGTCAGGGGGGTACTTC.